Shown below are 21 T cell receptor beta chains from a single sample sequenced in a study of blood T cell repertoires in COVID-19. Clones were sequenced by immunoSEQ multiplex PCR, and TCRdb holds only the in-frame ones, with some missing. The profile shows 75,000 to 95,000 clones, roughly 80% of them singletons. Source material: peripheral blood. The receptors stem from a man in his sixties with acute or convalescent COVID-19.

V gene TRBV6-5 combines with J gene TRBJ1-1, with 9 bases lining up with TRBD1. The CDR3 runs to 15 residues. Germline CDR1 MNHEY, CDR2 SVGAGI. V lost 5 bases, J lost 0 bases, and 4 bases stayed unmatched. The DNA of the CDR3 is TGTGCCAGCAGTCCGTGGACAGGGGTGAACACTGAAGCTTTCTTT. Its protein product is CASSPWTGVNTEAFF.

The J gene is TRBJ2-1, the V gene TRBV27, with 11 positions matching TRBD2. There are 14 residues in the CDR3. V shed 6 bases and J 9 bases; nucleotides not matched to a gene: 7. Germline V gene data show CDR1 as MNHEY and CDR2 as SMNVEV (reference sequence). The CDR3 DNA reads TGTGCCAGCAGCGCCGGGACTAGCGGTTTTGAGCAGTTCTTC. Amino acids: CASSAGTSGFEQFF.

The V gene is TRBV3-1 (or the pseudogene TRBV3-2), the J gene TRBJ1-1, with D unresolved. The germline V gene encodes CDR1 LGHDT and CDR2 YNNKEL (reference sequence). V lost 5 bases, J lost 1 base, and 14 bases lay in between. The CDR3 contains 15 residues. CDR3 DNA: TGTGCCAGCAGCTCTGCTGCAGGTCGGAACACTGAAGCTTTCTTT. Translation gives CASSSAAGRNTEAFF.

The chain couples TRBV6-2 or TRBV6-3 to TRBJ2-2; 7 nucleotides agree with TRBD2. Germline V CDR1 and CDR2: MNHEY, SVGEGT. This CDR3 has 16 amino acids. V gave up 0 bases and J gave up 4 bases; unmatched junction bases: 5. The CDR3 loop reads CASSYSAAGSTGELFF. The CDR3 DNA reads TGTGCCAGCAGTTACTCAGCAGCGGGGAGCACCGGGGAGCTGTTTTTT.

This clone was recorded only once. This CDR3 is CASSSGDRAGYTF. The CDR3 region has the DNA TGTGCCAGCAGTTCCGGGGACAGGGCGGGGTACACCTTC. The rearrangement uses TRBV12-3 or TRBV12-4 and TRBJ1-2, with 9 positions matching TRBD1. CDR3 length: 13 residues. The ends lost 4 bases at V and 11 bases at J; junction bases unmatched: 8.

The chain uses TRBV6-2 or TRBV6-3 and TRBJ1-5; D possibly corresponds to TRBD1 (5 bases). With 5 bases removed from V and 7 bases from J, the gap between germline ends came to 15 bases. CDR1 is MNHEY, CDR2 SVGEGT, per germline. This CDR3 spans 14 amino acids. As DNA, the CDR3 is TGTGCCAGCAGTCCCCCGGGACTCGAGCAGCCCCAGCATTTT. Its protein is CASSPPGLEQPQHF.

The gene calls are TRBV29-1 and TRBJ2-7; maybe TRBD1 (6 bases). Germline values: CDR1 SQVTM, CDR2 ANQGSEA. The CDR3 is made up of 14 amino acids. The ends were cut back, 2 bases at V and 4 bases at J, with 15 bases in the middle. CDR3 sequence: CSVEWAGERYEQYF. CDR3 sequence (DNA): TGCAGCGTTGAATGGGCAGGGGAACGATACGAGCAGTACTTC.

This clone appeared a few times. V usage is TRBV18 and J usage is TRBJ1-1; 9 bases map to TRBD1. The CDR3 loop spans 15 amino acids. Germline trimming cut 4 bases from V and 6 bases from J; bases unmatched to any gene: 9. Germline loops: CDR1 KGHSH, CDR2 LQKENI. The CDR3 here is CASSLGTGRVAEAFF. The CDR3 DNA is TGTGCCAGCTCACTCGGGACAGGGAGGGTGGCTGAAGCTTTCTTT.

In DNA, the CDR3 is TGTGCCAGCAGAACTACAGGGGTGAACACTGAAGCTTTCTTT. Translation: CASRTTGVNTEAFF. The rearrangement joins TRBV3-1 (or the pseudogene TRBV3-2) to TRBJ1-1, with TRBD1 matching 7 bases. This CDR3 is 14 amino acids long. V lost 6 bases and J lost 0; bases outside the gene matches: 4. The germline CDR1 and CDR2 sequences are LGHDT and YNNKEL (reference sequence).

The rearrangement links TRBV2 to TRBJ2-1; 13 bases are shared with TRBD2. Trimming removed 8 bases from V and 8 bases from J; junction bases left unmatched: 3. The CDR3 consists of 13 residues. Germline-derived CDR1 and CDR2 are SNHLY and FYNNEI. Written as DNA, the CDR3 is TGTGCCAGCTGGACTAGCGGGGGTGATGAGCAGTTCTTC. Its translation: CASWTSGGDEQFF.

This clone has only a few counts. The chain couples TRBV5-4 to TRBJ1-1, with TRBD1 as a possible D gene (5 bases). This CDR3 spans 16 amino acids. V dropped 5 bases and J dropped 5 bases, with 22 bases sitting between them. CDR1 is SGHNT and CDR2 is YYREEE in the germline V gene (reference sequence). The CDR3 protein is CASSKDAGGAQTEAFF. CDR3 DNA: TGTGCCAGCAGTAAGGACGCCGGTGGGGCTCAAACTGAAGCTTTCTTT.

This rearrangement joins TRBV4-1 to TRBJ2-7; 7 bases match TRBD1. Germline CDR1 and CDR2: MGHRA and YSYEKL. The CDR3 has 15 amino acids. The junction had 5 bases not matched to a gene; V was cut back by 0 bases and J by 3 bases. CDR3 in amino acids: CASSQEGGRSYEQYF. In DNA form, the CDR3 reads TGCGCCAGCAGCCAAGAAGGGGGCAGAAGCTACGAGCAGTACTTC.

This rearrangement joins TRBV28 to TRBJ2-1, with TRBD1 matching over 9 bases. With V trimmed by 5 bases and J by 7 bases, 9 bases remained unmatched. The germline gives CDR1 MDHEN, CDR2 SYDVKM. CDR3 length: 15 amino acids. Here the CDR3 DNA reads TGTGCCAGCAGTCTTTCCGGGACAGGGAAAAATGAGCAGTTCTTC. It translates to CASSLSGTGKNEQFF.

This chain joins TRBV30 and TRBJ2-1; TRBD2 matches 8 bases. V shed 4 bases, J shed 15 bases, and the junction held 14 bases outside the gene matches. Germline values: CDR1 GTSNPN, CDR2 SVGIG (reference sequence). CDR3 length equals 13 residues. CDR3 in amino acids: CAWTISFSGDRFF. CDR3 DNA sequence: TGTGCCTGGACCATATCCTTTAGCGGGGATAGGTTCTTC. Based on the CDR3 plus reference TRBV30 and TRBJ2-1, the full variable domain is SQTIHQWPATLVQPVGSPLSLECTVEGTSNPNLYWYRQAAGRGLQLLFYSVGIGQISSEVPQNLSASRPQDRQFILSSKKLLLSDSGFYLCAWTISFSGDRFFGPGTRLTVL.

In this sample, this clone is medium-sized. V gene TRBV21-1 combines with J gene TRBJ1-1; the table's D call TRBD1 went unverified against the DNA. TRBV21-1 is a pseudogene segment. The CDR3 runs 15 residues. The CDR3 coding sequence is TGTGCCAGCAGGAGAACAGGGGGATTGAACACTGAAGCTTTCTTT. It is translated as CASRRTGGLNTEAFF.

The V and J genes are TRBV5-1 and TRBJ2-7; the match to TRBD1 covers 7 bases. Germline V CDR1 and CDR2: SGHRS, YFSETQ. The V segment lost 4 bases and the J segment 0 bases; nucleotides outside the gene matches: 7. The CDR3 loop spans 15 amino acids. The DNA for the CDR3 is TGCGCCAGCAGCGTTACAGGGGAAAGCTCCTACGAGCAGTACTTC. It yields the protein CASSVTGESSYEQYF.

The CDR3: CASSLGQGAYGYTF. CDR3 DNA: TGCGCCAGCAGCCTAGGACAGGGTGCCTATGGCTACACCTTC. The chain links TRBV5-1 to TRBJ1-2; 8 bases line up with TRBD1. Looked up from germline, CDR1 is SGHRS and CDR2 is YFSETQ. V was pared by 4 bases and J by 4 bases, with 6 bases of the junction left unmatched. There are 14 residues in the CDR3. Supplemented by reference TRBV5-1 and TRBJ1-2, the full variable domain reads KAGVTQTPRYLIKTRGQQVTLSCSPISGHRSVSWYQQTPGQGLQFLFEYFSETQRNKGNFPGRFSGRQFSNSRSEMNVSTLELGDSALYLCASSLGQGAYGYTFGSGTRLTVV.

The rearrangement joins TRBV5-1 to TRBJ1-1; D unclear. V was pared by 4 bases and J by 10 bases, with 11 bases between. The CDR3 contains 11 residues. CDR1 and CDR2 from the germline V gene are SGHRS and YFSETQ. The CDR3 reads CASSHRETAFF. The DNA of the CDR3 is TGCGCCAGCAGCCACCGGGAAACAGCTTTCTTT.

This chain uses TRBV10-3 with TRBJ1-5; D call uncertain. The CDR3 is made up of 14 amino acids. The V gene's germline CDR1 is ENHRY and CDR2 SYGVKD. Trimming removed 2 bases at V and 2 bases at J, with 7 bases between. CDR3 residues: CAISEGEGNQPQHF. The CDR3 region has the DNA TGTGCCATCAGTGAGGGAGAGGGCAATCAGCCCCAGCATTTT.

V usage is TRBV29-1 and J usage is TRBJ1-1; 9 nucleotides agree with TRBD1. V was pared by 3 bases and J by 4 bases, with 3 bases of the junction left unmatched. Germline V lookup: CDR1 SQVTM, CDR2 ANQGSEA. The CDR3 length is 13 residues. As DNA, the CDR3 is TGCAGCGTTGAGACAGGGGGAGGCACTGAAGCTTTCTTT. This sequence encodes CSVETGGGTEAFF.

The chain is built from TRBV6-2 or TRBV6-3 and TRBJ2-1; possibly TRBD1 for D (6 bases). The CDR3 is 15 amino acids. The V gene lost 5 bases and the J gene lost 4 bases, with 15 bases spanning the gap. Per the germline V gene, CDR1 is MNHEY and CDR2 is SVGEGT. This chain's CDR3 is CASSIPLDSYNEQFF. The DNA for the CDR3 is TGTGCCAGCAGTATACCTTTGGACAGTTACAATGAGCAGTTCTTC.